This T cell receptor beta chain was profiled in a study of regulatory T cells in long-lasting Graves disease. This clonotype was seen many times. Time point in this sample: newly diagnosed GD, antithyroid drugs for less than 3 months. Following extraction of RNA from PBMCs, that RNA was used to make the TCR library. The TCR beta library used iRepertoire HTBI primers with Arm-PCR amplification of CDR3. TCRdb passed the multiplex PCR reads through MiXCR, listing each CDR3 protein once. In the table there are 500,000 or so distinct CDR3 sequences, roughly 17% of which are singletons. The sample was also reused in another study, on T cells in Graves' hyperthyroidism and ophthalmopathy. That study adds: Most thyroid clonotypes expanded above 0.001 were also detected in blood.

Sequencing used peripheral blood mononuclear cells (PBMCs), obtained at new diagnosis, from a patient treated with antithyroid drugs. The receptor was isolated from a man aged 35-49 years with Graves disease.

The CDR3 protein is CASSQDRGAWGYTF. CDR3 coding DNA: TGCGCCAGCAGCCAAGATAGGGGGGCCTGGGGCTACACCTTC. V is TRBV4-1 and J is TRBJ1-2; D is possibly TRBD1 (6 bases). CDR1 and CDR2 (germline): MGHRA, YSYEKL. V lost 0 bases and J lost 8, with 13 bases in between. This CDR3 comprises 14 residues.